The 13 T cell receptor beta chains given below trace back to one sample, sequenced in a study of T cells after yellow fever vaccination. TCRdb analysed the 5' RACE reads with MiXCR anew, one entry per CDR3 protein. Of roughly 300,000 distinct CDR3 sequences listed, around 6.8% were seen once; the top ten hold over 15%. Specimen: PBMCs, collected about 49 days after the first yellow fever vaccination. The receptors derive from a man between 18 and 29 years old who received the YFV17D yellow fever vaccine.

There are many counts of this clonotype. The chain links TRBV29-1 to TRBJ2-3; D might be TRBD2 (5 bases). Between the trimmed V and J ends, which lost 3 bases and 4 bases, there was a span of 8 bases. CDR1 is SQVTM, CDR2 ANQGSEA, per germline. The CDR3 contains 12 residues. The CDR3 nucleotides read TGCAGCGTTGACGAGGGCGCAGATACGCAGTATTTT. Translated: CSVDEGADTQYF.

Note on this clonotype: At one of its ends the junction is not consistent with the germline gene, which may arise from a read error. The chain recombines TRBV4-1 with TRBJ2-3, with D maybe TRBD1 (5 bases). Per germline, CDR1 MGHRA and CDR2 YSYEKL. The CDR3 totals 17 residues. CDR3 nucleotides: TGCGCCAGAAGCCAAGAACCCCCAGGGCCCCGCACAGATACGCAGTATTTT. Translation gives CARSQEPPGPRTDTQYF.

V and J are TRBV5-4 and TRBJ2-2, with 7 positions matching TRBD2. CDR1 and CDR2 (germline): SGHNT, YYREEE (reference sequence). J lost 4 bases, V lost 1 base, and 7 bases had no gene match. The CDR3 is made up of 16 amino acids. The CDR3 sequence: CASSLRAGVLTGELFF. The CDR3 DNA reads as TGTGCCAGCAGCTTGAGGGCGGGGGTTCTCACCGGGGAGCTGTTTTTT.

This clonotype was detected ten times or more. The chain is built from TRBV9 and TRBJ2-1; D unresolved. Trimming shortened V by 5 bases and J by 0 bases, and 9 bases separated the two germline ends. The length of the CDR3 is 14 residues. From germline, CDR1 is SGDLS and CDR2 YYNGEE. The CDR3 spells CASSEKSSYNEQFF. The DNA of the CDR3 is TGTGCCAGCAGTGAAAAGAGCTCCTACAATGAGCAGTTCTTC.

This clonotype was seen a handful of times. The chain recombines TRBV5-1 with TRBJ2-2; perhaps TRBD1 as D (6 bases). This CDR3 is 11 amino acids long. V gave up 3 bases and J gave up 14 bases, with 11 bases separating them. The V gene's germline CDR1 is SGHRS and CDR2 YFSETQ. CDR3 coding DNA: TGCGCCAGCAGCTCGGCAGGGGCCCTGTTTTTT. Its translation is CASSSAGALFF.

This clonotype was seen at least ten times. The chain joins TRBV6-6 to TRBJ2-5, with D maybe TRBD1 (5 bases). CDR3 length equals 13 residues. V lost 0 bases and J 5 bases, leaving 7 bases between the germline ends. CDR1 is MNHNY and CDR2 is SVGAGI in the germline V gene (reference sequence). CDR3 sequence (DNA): TGTGCCAGCAGTTACTCGAAGGGGGAGACCCAGTACTTC. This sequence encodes CASSYSKGETQYF.

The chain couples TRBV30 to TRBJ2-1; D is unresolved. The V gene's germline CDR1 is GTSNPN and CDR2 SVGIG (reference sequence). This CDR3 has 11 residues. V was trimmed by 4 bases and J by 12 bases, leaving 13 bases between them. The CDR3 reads CAWNPGVGQFF. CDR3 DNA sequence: TGTGCCTGGAATCCAGGTGTCGGGCAGTTCTTC.

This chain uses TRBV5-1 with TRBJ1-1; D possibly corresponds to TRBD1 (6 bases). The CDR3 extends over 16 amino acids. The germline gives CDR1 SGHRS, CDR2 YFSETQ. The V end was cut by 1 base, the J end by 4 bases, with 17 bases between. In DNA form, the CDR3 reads TGCGCCAGCAGCTTGTCCCCAGGGGTTGAAAGCACTGAAGCTTTCTTT. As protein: CASSLSPGVESTEAFF.

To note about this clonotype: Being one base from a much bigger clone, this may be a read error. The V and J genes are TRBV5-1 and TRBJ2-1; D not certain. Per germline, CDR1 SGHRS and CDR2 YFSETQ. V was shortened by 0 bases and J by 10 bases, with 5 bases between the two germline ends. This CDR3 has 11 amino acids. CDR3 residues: CASSLEEEQFF. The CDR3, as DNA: TGCGCCAGCAGCTTGGAAGAGGAGCAGTTCTTC.

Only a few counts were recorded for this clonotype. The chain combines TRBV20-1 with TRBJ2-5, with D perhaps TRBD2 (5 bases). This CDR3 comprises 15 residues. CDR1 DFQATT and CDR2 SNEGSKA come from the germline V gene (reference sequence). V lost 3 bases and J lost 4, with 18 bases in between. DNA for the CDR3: TGCAGTGCTAGCCCTCTTCGGCTAGCTGCAGAGACCCAGTACTTC. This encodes CSASPLRLAAETQYF.

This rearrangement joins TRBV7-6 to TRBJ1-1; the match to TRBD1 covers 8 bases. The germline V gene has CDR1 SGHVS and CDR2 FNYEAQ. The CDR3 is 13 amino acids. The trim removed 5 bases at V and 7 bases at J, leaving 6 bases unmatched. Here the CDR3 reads CASSPGQEIEAFF. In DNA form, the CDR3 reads TGTGCCAGCAGCCCGGGACAGGAGATTGAAGCTTTCTTT.

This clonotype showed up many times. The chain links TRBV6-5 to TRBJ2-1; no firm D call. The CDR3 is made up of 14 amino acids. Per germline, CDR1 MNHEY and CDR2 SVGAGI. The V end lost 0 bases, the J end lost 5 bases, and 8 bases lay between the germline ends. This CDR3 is CASSYSRPNNEQFF. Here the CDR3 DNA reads TGTGCCAGCAGTTACTCGAGGCCAAACAATGAGCAGTTCTTC.

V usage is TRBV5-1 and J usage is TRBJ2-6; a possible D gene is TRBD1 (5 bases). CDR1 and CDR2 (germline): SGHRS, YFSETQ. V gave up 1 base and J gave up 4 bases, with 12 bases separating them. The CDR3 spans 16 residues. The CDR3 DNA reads TGCGCCAGCAGCTTGCAGGGCACGACAGGGGCCAACGTCCTGACTTTC. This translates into CASSLQGTTGANVLTF.